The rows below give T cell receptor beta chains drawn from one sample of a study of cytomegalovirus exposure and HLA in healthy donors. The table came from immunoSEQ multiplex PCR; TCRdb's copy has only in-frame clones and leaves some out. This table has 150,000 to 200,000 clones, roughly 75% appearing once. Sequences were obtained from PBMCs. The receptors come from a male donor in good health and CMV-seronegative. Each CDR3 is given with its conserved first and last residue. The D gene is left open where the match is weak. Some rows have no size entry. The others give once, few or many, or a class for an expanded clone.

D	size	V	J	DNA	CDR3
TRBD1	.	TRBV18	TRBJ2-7	TGTGCCAGCTCACCACGGGGACAGGGGGCGTGGGAGCAGTACTTC	CASSPRGQGAWEQYF
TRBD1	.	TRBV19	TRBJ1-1	TGTGCCAGTAGAAGGGGGCCGAGGACTGAAGCTTTCTTT	CASRRGPRTEAFF
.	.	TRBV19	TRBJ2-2	TGTGCCAGTAGACACCGAGGTCCCGGGGAGCTGTTTTTT	CASRHRGPGELFF
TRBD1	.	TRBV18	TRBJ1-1	TGTGCCAGCTCACTATTACCGACAGGGGACACTGAAGCTTTCTTT	CASSLLPTGDTEAFF
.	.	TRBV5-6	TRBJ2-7	TGTGCCAGTAACACAGGGAATGGGATGCACGAGCAGTACTTC	CASNTGNGMHEQYF
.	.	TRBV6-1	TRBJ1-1	TGTGCCAGCAGTGAGGGACACCTCACTGAAGCTTTCTTT	CASSEGHLTEAFF
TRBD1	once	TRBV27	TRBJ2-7	TGTGCCAGCAGTACCGGGACAGGGGACCCCTACGAGCAGTACTTC	CASSTGTGDPYEQYF
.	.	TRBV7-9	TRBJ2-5	TGTGCCAGCAGCTTAGTCAGGACTAACGGAGAGACCCAGTACTTC	CASSLVRTNGETQYF
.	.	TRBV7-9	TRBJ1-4	TGTGCCAGCAGCCTACAGGGTGTTGAAGGAAAACTGTTTTTT	CASSLQGVEGKLFF
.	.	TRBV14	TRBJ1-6	TGTGCCAGCAGCCATACACTAACCTCACCCCTCCACTTT	CASSHTLTSPLHF
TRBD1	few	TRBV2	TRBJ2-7	TGTGCCAGCAGGCCGGGACAGGGAATCAACGAGCAGTACTTC	CASRPGQGINEQYF
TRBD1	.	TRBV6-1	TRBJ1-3	TGTGCCAGCAGTGCAGGGGGCTGGGCTGGAAACACCATATATTTT	CASSAGGWAGNTIYF
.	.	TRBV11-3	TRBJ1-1	TGTGCCAGCAGCTTGTCACAGGAGAACACTGAAGCTTTCTTT	CASSLSQENTEAFF
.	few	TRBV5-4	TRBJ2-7	TGTGCCAGCAGCCCCCTTATGAGCTCCTACGAGCAGTACTTC	CASSPLMSSYEQYF
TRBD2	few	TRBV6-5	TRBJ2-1	TGTGCCAGCAGTTACAATAGGCGGGAGCGGTTCTTC	CASSYNRRERFF
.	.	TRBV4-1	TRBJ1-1	TGCGCCAGCAGCCAAGATCGGGGGAGGACTGAAGCTTTCTTT	CASSQDRGRTEAFF
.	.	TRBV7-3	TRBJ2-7	TGTGCCAGCAGCTTAATAGGGGGAAAGCGGTACGAGCAGTACTTC	CASSLIGGKRYEQYF
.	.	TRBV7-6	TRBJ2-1	TGTGCCAGCAGCTTGGGCGGGGTTGATGAGCAGTTCTTC	CASSLGGVDEQFF
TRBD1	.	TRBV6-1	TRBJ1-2	TGTGCCAGCAGCGGGACAGGGGTAGATGGCTACACCTTC	CASSGTGVDGYTF
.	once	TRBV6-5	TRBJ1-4	TGTGCCAGCAGTTACGGCATGACTAATGAAAAACTGTTTTTT	CASSYGMTNEKLFF
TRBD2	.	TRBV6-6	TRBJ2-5	TGTGCCTCCAGATTCGATGGCGGGAGAAAAGAGACCCAGTACTTC	CASRFDGGRKETQYF
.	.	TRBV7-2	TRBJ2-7	TGTGCCAGCGCTTTGGAGCACGAGCAGTACTTC	CASALEHEQYF
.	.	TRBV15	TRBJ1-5	TGTGCCACCAGCGGGACTGAGGCTCAGCCCCAGCATTTT	CATSGTEAQPQHF
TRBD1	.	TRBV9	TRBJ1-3	TGTGCCAGCAGCGCCGACAGGGTGGGCGCTGGAAACACCATATATTTT	CASSADRVGAGNTIYF